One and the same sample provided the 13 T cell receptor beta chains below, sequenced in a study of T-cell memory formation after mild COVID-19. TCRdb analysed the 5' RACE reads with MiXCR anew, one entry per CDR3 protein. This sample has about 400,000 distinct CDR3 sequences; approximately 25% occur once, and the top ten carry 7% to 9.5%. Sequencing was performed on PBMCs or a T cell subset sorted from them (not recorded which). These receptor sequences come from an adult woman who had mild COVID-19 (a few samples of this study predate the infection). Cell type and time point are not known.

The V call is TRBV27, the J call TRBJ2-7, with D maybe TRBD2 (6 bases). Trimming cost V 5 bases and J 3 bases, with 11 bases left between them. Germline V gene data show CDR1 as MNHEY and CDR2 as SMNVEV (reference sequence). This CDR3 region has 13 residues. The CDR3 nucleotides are TGTGCCAGCAGTCTAGGGACTCACTACGAGCAGTACTTC. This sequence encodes CASSLGTHYEQYF.

In DNA form, the CDR3 reads TGTGCCAGCAGCCCCTCCCCGGAGACCCAGTACTTC. Encoded protein: CASSPSPETQYF. The gene calls are TRBV7-9 and TRBJ2-5; D is undetermined. Germline assignment: CDR1 SEHNR and CDR2 FQNEAQ (reference sequence). This CDR3 spans 12 amino acids. V lost 5 bases and J lost 5, with 9 bases in between.

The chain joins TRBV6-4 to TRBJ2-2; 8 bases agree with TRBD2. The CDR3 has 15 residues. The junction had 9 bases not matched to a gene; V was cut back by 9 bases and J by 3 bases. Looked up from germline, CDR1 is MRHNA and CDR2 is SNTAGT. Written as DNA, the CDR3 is TGTGCCAGTAAAGAGCGGGAGAGTGACACCGGGGAGCTGTTTTTT. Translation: CASKERESDTGELFF.

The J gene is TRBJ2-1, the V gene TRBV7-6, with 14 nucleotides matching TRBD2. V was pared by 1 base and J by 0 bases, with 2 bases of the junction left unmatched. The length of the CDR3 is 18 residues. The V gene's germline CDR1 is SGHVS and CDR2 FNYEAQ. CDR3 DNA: TGTGCCAGCAGCTTAGACGGGACTAGCGGGAGCTCCTACAATGAGCAGTTCTTC. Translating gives CASSLDGTSGSSYNEQFF.

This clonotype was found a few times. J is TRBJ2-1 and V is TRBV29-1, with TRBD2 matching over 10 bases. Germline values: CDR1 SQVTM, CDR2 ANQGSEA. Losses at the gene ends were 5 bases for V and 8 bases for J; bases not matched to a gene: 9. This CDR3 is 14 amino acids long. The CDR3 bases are TGCAGCGTTCTCCCGGGACTAGCGAACGATGAGCAGTTCTTC. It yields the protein CSVLPGLANDEQFF.

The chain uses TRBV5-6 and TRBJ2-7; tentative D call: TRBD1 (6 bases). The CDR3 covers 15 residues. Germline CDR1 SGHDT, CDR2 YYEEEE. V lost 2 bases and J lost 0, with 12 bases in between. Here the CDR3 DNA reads TGTGCCAGCAGCTTAACAGGGTACCTCTCCTACGAGCAGTACTTC. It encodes CASSLTGYLSYEQYF.

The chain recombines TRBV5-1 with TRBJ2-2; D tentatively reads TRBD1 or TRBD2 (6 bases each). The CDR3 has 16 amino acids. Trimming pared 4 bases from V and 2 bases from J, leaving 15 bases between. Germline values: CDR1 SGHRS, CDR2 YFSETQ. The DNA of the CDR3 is TGCGCCAGCAGCCGGCTCGGAGGGGGAAACACCGGGGAGCTGTTTTTT. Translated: CASSRLGGGNTGELFF. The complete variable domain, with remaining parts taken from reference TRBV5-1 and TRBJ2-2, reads KAGVTQTPRYLIKTRGQQVTLSCSPISGHRSVSWYQQTPGQGLQFLFEYFSETQRNKGNFPGRFSGRQFSNSRSEMNVSTLELGDSALYLCASSRLGGGNTGELFFGEGSRLTVL.

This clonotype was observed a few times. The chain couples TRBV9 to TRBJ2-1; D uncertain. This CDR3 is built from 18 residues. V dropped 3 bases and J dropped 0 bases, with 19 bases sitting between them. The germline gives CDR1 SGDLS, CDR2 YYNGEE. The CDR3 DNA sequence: TGTGCCAGCAGCGCCAGTGTGGGTATACGAAACTCCTACAATGAGCAGTTCTTC. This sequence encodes CASSASVGIRNSYNEQFF. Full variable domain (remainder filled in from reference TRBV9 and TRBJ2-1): DSGVTQTPKHLITATGQRVTLRCSPRSGDLSVYWYQQSLDQGLQFLIQYYNGEERAKGNILERFSAQQFPDLHSELNLSSLELGDSALYFCASSASVGIRNSYNEQFFGPGTRLTVL.

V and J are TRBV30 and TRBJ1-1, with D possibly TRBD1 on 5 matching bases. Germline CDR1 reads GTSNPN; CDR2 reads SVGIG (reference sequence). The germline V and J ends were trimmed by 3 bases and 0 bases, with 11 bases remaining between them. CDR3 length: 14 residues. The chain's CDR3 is CAWRRDGMNTEAFF. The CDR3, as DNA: TGTGCCTGGAGGAGGGACGGCATGAACACTGAAGCTTTCTTT. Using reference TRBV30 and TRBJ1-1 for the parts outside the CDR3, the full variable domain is SQTIHQWPATLVQPVGSPLSLECTVEGTSNPNLYWYRQAAGRGLQLLFYSVGIGQISSEVPQNLSASRPQDRQFILSSKKLLLSDSGFYLCAWRRDGMNTEAFFGQGTRLTVV.

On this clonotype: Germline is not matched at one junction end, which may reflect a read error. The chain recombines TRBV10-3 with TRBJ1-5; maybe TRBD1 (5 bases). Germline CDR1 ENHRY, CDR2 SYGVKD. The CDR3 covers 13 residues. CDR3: CAIRPDSHQLQHF. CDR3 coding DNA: TGTGCCATCAGGCCAGACAGCCATCAGCTCCAGCATTTT.

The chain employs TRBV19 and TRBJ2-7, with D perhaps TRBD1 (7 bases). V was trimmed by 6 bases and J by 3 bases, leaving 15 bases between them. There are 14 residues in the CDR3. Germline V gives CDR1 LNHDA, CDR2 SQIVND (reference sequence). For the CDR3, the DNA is TGTGCCAGTAGGAAATCCAGGGGGGACTACGAGCAGTACTTC. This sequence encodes CASRKSRGDYEQYF. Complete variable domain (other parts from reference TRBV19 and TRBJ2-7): DGGITQSPKYLFRKEGQNVTLSCEQNLNHDAMYWYRQDPGQGLRLIYYSQIVNDFQKGDIAEGYSVSREKKESFPLTVTSAQKNPTAFYLCASRKSRGDYEQYFGPGTRLTVT.

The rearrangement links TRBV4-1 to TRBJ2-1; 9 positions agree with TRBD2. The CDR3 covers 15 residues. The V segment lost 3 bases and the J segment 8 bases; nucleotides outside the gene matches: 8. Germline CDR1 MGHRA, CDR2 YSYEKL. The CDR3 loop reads CASSQSRGGLDEQFF. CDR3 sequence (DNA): TGCGCCAGCAGCCAGTCGCGGGGGGGGCTCGATGAGCAGTTCTTC.

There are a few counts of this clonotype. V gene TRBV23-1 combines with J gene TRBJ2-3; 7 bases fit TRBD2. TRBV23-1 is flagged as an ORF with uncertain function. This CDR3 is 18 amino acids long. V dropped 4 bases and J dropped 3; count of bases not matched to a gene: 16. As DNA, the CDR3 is TGCGCCAGCAGTCGATGGAAGCGGGAAGACGAGTTGACAGATACGCAGTATTTT. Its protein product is CASSRWKREDELTDTQYF.